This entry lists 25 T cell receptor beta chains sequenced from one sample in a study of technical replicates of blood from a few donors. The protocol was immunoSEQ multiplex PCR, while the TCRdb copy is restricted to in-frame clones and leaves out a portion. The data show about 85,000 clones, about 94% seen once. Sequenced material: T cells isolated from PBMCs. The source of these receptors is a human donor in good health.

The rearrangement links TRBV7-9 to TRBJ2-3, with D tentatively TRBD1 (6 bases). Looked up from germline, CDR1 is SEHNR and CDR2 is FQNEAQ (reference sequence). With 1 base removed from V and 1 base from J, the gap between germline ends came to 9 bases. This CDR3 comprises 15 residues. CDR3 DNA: TGTGCCAGCAGCTTAGTGGGGGCTGGCACAGATACGCAGTATTTT. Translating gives CASSLVGAGTDTQYF.

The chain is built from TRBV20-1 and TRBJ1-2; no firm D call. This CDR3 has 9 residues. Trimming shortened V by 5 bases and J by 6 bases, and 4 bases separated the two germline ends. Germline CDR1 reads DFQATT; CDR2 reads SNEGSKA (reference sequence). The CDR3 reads CSAYNGYTF. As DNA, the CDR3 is TGCAGTGCTTATAATGGCTACACCTTC.

CDR3: CASSLYRTGNTIYF. CDR3 in DNA: TGTGCCAGCAGTTTGTACAGGACTGGAAACACCATATATTTT. This rearrangement joins TRBV28 to TRBJ1-3; perhaps TRBD1 as D (5 bases). The length of the CDR3 is 14 residues. Trimming cost V 3 bases and J 2 bases, with 8 bases left between them. Germline V gene data show CDR1 as MDHEN and CDR2 as SYDVKM.

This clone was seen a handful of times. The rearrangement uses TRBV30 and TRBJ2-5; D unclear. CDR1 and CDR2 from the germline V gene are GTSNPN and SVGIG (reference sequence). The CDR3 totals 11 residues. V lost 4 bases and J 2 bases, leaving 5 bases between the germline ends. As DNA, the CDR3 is TGTGCCTGGAACGGGCAAGAGACCCAGTACTTC. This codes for CAWNGQETQYF.

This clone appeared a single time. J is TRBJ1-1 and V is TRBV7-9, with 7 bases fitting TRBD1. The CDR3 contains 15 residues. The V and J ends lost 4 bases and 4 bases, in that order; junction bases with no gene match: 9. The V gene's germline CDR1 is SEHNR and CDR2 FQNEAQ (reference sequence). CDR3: CASSSRQGMGTEAFF. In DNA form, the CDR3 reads TGTGCCAGCAGCTCGCGACAGGGTATGGGCACTGAAGCTTTCTTT.

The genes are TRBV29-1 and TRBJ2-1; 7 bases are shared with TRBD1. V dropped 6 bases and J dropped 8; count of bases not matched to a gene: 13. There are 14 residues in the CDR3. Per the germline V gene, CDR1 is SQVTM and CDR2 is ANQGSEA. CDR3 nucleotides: TGCAGCGTGGATCCGGGACAGACGGCCCATGAGCAGTTCTTC. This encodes CSVDPGQTAHEQFF.

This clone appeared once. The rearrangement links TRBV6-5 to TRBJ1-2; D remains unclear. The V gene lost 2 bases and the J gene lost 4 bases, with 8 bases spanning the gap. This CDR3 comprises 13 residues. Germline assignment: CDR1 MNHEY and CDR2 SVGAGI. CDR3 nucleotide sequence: TGTGCCAGCAGTTACAGGGAGGGCTATGGCTACACCTTC. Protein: CASSYREGYGYTF.

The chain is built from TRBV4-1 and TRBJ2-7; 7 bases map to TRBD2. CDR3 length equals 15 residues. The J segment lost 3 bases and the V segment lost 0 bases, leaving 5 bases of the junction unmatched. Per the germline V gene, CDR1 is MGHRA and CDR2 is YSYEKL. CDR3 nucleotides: TGCGCCAGCAGCCAAGATGGCGGGGGAGACTACGAGCAGTACTTC. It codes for CASSQDGGGDYEQYF.

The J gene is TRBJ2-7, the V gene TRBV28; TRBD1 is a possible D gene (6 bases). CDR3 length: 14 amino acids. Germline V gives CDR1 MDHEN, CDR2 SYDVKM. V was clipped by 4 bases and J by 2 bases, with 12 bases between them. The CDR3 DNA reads TGTGCCAGCAGTTCATTGGCAGGGGCCTACGAGCAGTACTTC. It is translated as CASSSLAGAYEQYF.

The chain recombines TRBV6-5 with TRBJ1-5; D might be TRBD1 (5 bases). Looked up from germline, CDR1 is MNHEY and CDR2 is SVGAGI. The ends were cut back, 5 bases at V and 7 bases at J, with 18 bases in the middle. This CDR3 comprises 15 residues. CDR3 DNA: TGTGCCAGCAGTCCCTCAGCAAGGGGCTACCAGCCCCAGCATTTT. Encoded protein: CASSPSARGYQPQHF.

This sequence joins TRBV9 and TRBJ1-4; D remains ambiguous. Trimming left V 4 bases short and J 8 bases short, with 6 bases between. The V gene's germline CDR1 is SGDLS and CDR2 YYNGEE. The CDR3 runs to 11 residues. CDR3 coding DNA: TGTGCCAGCAGCCGCGGGGAAAAACTGTTTTTT. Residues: CASSRGEKLFF.

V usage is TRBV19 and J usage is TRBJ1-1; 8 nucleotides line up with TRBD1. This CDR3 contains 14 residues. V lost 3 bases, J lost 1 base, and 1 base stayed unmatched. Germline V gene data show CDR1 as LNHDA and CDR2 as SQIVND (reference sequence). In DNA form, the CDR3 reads TGTGCCAGTAGTATGGGGACAGGGAACACTGAAGCTTTCTTT. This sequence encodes CASSMGTGNTEAFF.

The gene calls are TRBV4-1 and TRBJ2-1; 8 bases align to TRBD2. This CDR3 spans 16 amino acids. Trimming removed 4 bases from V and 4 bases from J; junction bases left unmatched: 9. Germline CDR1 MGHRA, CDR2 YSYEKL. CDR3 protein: CASSPVGGGNYNEQFF. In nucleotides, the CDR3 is TGCGCCAGCAGCCCCGTGGGCGGGGGGAATTACAATGAGCAGTTCTTC.

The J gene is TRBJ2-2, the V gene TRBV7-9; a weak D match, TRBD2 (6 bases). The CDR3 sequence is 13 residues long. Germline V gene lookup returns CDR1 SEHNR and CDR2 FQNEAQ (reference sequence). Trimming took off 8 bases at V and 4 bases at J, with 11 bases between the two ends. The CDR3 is CASGRRGTGELFF. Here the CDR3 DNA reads TGTGCCAGCGGGAGGAGGGGCACCGGGGAGCTGTTTTTT.

The CDR3 DNA follows: TGTGCCAGCACAACGGACGGAGGAGCAACTAATGAAAAACTGTTTTTT. Translation gives CASTTDGGATNEKLFF. This chain joins TRBV27 and TRBJ1-4; D not resolved. With 7 bases removed from V and 0 bases from J, the gap between germline ends came to 15 bases. Germline CDR1 reads MNHEY; CDR2 reads SMNVEV (reference sequence). The CDR3 sequence is 16 residues long.

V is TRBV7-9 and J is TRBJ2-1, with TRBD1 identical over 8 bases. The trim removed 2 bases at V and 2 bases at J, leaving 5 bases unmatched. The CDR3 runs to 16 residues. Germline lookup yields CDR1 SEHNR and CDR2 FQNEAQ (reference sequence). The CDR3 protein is CASSLTQGQAYNEQFF. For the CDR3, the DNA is TGTGCCAGCAGCTTAACCCAGGGACAGGCCTACAATGAGCAGTTCTTC.

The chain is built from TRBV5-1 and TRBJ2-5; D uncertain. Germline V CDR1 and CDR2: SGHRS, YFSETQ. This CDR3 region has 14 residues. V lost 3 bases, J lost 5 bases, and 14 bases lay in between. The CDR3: CASSSQAGLETQYF. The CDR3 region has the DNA TGCGCCAGCAGCTCCCAGGCAGGTCTGGAGACCCAGTACTTC.

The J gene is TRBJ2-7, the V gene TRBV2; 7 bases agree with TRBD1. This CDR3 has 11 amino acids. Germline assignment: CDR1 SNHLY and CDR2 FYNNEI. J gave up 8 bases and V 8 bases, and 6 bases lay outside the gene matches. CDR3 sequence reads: CASSRDSQQYF. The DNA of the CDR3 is TGTGCCAGCTCTCGGGACAGCCAGCAGTACTTC. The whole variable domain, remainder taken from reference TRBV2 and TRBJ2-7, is EPEVTQTPSHQVTQMGQEVILRCVPISNHLYFYWYRQILGQKVEFLVSFYNNEISEKSEIFDDQFSVERPDGSNFTLKIRSTKLEDSAMYFCASSRDSQQYFGPGTRLTVT.

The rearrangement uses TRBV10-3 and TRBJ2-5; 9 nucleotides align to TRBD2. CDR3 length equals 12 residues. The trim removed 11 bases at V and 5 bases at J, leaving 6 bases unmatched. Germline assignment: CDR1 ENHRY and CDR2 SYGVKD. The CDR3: CAAGGGRETQYF. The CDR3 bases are TGTGCCGCGGGGGGGGGCCGGGAGACCCAGTACTTC.

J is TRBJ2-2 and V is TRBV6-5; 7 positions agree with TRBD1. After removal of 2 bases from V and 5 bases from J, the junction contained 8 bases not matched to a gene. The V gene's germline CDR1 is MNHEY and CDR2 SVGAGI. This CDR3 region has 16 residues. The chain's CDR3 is CASSYGGTARTGELFF. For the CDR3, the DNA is TGTGCCAGCAGTTACGGTGGGACAGCTCGAACCGGGGAGCTGTTTTTT.

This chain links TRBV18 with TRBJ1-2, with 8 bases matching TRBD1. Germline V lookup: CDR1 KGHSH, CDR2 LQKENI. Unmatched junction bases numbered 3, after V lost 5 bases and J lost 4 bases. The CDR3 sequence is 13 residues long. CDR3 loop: CASSSDRAYGYTF. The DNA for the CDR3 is TGTGCCAGCTCATCGGACAGGGCCTATGGCTACACCTTC.

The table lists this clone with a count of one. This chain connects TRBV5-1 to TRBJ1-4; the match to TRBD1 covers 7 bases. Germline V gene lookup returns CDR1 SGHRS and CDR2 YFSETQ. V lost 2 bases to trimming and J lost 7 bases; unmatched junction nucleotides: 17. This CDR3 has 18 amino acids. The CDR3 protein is CASSFYPPNRGQSEKLFF. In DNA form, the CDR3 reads TGCGCCAGCAGCTTCTACCCCCCTAACAGGGGTCAAAGTGAAAAACTGTTTTTT. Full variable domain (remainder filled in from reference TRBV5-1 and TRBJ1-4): KAGVTQTPRYLIKTRGQQVTLSCSPISGHRSVSWYQQTPGQGLQFLFEYFSETQRNKGNFPGRFSGRQFSNSRSEMNVSTLELGDSALYLCASSFYPPNRGQSEKLFFGSGTQLSVL.

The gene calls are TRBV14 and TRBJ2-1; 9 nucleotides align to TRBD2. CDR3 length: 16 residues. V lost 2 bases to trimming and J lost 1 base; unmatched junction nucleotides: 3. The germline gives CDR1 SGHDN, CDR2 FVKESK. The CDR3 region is CASSQLAGFSYNEQFF. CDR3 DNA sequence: TGTGCCAGCAGCCAACTAGCGGGATTTTCCTACAATGAGCAGTTCTTC.

The CDR3 bases are TGTGCCAGCAGCCAAGGACTAGCGGTACAAGAGACCCAGTACTTC. It specifies CASSQGLAVQETQYF. The chain uses TRBV4-2 and TRBJ2-5; 9 bases match TRBD2. This CDR3 has 15 amino acids. V gave up 1 base and J gave up 2 bases; unmatched junction bases: 2. Germline lookup yields CDR1 LGHNA and CDR2 YNFKEQ.

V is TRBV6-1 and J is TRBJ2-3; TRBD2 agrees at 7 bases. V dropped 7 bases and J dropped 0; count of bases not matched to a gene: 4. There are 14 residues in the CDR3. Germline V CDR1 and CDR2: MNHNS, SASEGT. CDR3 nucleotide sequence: TGTGCCAGCATCAAGCGGGATAGCACAGATACGCAGTATTTT. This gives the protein CASIKRDSTDTQYF.